Below are 17 T cell receptor beta chains sequenced from a single sample in a study of blood T cell repertoires in COVID-19. Some clones are missing from TCRdb's copy, which holds only in-frame ones; the method was immunoSEQ multiplex PCR. The sample lists around 380,000 clones, 87% occurring once. Sequencing was done on a sample of PBMCs or T cells enriched from blood (not recorded which). The receptors here all came from a man aged 25-40 years who had recovered from COVID-19.

This chain links TRBV6-5 with TRBJ1-2; TRBD1 aligns across 7 bases. The V and J ends lost 6 bases and 3 bases, in that order; junction bases with no gene match: 7. The germline CDR1 and CDR2 sequences are MNHEY and SVGAGI. The CDR3 runs 14 residues. The CDR3 sequence is CASSLNRGHYGYTF. CDR3 bases: TGTGCCAGCAGCCTGAACAGGGGCCACTATGGCTACACCTTC.

This chain links TRBV6-5 with TRBJ2-5; 10 nucleotides agree with TRBD2. The trim removed 6 bases at V and 4 bases at J, leaving 8 bases unmatched. Germline V gene sequence: CDR1 MNHEY, CDR2 SVGAGI. The CDR3 length is 15 residues. The CDR3, as DNA: TGTGCCAGCAGGCCCCAGCGGGGGGGCCGAGAGACCCAGTACTTC. Its translation is CASRPQRGGRETQYF.

Only a few counts were recorded for this clone. J is TRBJ1-5 and V is TRBV30, with D unclear. Germline V lookup: CDR1 GTSNPN, CDR2 SVGIG (reference sequence). The CDR3 covers 15 residues. V gave up 3 bases and J gave up 4 bases, with 16 bases separating them. CDR3 DNA: TGTGCCTGGAGCGCGCGCCTCCGGACTAATCAGCCCCAGCATTTT. Residues: CAWSARLRTNQPQHF.

In DNA, the CDR3 is TGTGCCATGAGCCGGGAACAGGGGAGTTACTATGGCTACACCTTC. It codes for CAMSREQGSYYGYTF. The J gene is TRBJ1-2, the V gene TRBV10-3; 7 nucleotides match TRBD1. The V and J ends lost 9 bases and 3 bases, in that order; junction bases with no gene match: 13. The CDR3 contains 15 residues. In germline, CDR1 is ENHRY, CDR2 SYGVKD.

The rearrangement links TRBV6-5 to TRBJ1-5; the D is unclear. Germline V CDR1 and CDR2: MNHEY, SVGAGI. Deletions cut 2 bases from V and 4 bases from J, with 9 bases between. The CDR3 loop spans 14 amino acids. CDR3 amino acids: CASSYRGWNQPQHF. CDR3 coding DNA: TGTGCCAGCAGTTACCGGGGTTGGAATCAGCCCCAGCATTTT.

This chain links TRBV7-9 with TRBJ2-3; possibly TRBD2 for D (6 bases). The CDR3 extends over 16 amino acids. Germline V CDR1 and CDR2: SEHNR, FQNEAQ (reference sequence). Trimming removed 6 bases at V and 1 base at J, with 17 bases between. The CDR3 region is CASSIGGAGGTDTQYF. For the CDR3, the DNA is TGTGCCAGCAGTATAGGAGGGGCCGGTGGCACAGATACGCAGTATTTT. Variable domain in full (rest from reference TRBV7-9 and TRBJ2-3): DTGVSQNPRHKITKRGQNVTFRCDPISEHNRLYWYRQTLGQGPEFLTYFQNEAQLEKSRLLSDRFSAERPKGSFSTLEIQRTEQGDSAMYLCASSIGGAGGTDTQYFGPGTRLTVL.

CDR3 region: CASSIVGQSGGYTF. DNA of the CDR3: TGTGCCAGTAGTATTGTGGGACAGTCAGGTGGCTACACCTTC. This chain joins TRBV19 and TRBJ1-2, with 7 bases matching TRBD1. J was trimmed by 7 bases and V by 3 bases; bases with no gene match: 8. The CDR3 contains 14 residues. The V gene's germline CDR1 is LNHDA and CDR2 SQIVND (reference sequence). Using reference TRBV19 and TRBJ1-2 for the parts outside the CDR3, the full variable domain is DGGITQSPKYLFRKEGQNVTLSCEQNLNHDAMYWYRQDPGQGLRLIYYSQIVNDFQKGDIAEGYSVSREKKESFPLTVTSAQKNPTAFYLCASSIVGQSGGYTFGSGTRLTVV.

The chain is built from TRBV7-9 and TRBJ2-5, with 7 bases identical to TRBD2. CDR3 length equals 14 residues. V lost 1 base to trimming and J lost 5 bases; unmatched junction nucleotides: 4. Germline CDR1 reads SEHNR; CDR2 reads FQNEAQ (reference sequence). The CDR3 region is CASSLGWEGETQYF. The CDR3 DNA follows: TGTGCCAGCAGCTTAGGCTGGGAGGGCGAGACCCAGTACTTC.

This clone has a handful of counts. V usage is TRBV18 and J usage is TRBJ1-1; D remains unclear. The CDR3 is 13 residues long. The germline V and J ends were trimmed by 4 bases and 1 base, with 7 bases remaining between them. CDR1 and CDR2 from the germline V gene are KGHSH and LQKENI. CDR3: CASSRGRNTEAFF. The CDR3 region has the DNA TGTGCCAGCTCACGAGGAAGGAACACTGAAGCTTTCTTT.

V usage is TRBV27 and J usage is TRBJ1-6; D perhaps matches TRBD1 (6 bases). This CDR3 has 14 residues. Trimming removed 8 bases from V and 5 bases from J, with 13 bases in between. From germline, CDR1 is MNHEY and CDR2 SMNVEV (reference sequence). CDR3 sequence reads: CASCYRVNNSPLHF. CDR3 nucleotides: TGTGCCAGCTGCTACAGGGTGAATAATTCACCCCTCCACTTT.

The chain recombines TRBV30 with TRBJ2-1; TRBD1 might be the D (5 bases). The CDR3 covers 14 residues. Trimming took 2 bases from V and 3 from J, leaving 11 bases between them. Germline assignment: CDR1 GTSNPN and CDR2 SVGIG (reference sequence). The DNA for the CDR3 is TGTGCCTGGAGTCCCCCGACAGTCTACAATGAGCAGTTCTTC. Protein sequence: CAWSPPTVYNEQFF. Filled out from reference TRBV30 and TRBJ2-1, the complete variable domain reads SQTIHQWPATLVQPVGSPLSLECTVEGTSNPNLYWYRQAAGRGLQLLFYSVGIGQISSEVPQNLSASRPQDRQFILSSKKLLLSDSGFYLCAWSPPTVYNEQFFGPGTRLTVL.

This chain links TRBV5-4 with TRBJ2-7; no definite D call. Germline CDR1 and CDR2: SGHNT and YYREEE (reference sequence). Trimming stripped 0 bases from V and 3 bases from J, with 4 bases between. The CDR3 runs 12 residues. The CDR3 is CASSLDYYEQYF. Written as DNA, the CDR3 is TGTGCCAGCAGCTTGGATTACTACGAGCAGTACTTC.

V gene TRBV27 combines with J gene TRBJ2-7; TRBD1 is a possible D gene (5 bases). Germline loops: CDR1 MNHEY, CDR2 SMNVEV (reference sequence). The CDR3 is 11 residues long. V was clipped by 9 bases and J by 3 bases, with 9 bases between them. The CDR3 DNA sequence: TGTGCCAGATTCGACAGCTACGAGCAGTACTTC. Its protein is CARFDSYEQYF.

This clone was recorded only once. The chain has TRBV14 and TRBJ2-5, with 8 bases aligning to TRBD2. With V trimmed by 0 bases and J by 1 base, 7 bases remained unmatched. Germline-derived CDR1 and CDR2 are SGHDN and FVKESK. This CDR3 region has 17 residues. In DNA form, the CDR3 reads TGTGCCAGCAGCCAAGATAGACGGGGGGGACGCCAAGAGACCCAGTACTTC. Translating it yields CASSQDRRGGRQETQYF.

The chain links TRBV6-5 to TRBJ2-5, with unresolved D. V was pared by 2 bases and J by 4 bases, with 5 bases between. The CDR3 loop spans 12 amino acids. Germline CDR1 reads MNHEY; CDR2 reads SVGAGI. CDR3 DNA sequence: TGTGCCAGCAGTTACGGCCGAGAGACCCAGTACTTC. Amino acids: CASSYGRETQYF.

The chain combines TRBV9 with TRBJ1-1; the match to TRBD1 covers 7 bases. The CDR3 is 14 residues long. V shed 0 bases and J 8 bases; nucleotides not matched to a gene: 7. Germline loops: CDR1 SGDLS, CDR2 YYNGEE. Here the CDR3 DNA reads TGTGCCAGCAGCGTAGGGGGTGGGACAGCCGAAGCTTTCTTT. Its translation: CASSVGGGTAEAFF.

CDR3 nucleotides: TGTGCCAGCAGCCAAAGGACAGGGAGCTCCTATAATTCACCCCTCCACTTT. Encoded protein: CASSQRTGSSYNSPLHF. The chain combines TRBV3-1 (or the pseudogene TRBV3-2) with TRBJ1-6; 8 bases match TRBD1. The germline V gene encodes CDR1 LGHDT and CDR2 YNNKEL (reference sequence). After removal of 2 bases from V and 0 bases from J, the junction contained 3 bases not matched to a gene. This CDR3 has 17 amino acids.